The 12 T cell receptor beta chains in this list originate from one sample, sequenced in a study of T cells in Graves' hyperthyroidism and ophthalmopathy. RNA transcripts were the template for amplifying TCR beta CDR3 regions. An initial round of RT-PCR targeting the TCR CDR3 relied on the HTBI primer set. TCRdb processed the multiplex PCR reads anew with MiXCR; each CDR3 protein has one entry. Here the sample spans approximately 530,000 distinct CDR3 sequences, around 17% being singletons. Sequenced: blood. These receptors were collected from a woman aged 18 to 35 with Graves' hyperthyroidism.

This clonotype was found many times. The V and J genes are TRBV7-2 and TRBJ2-3, with D possibly TRBD2 on 5 matching bases. V lost 1 base and J lost 2, with 10 bases in between. CDR3 size: 15 residues. Germline assignment: CDR1 SGHTA and CDR2 FQGNSA. For the CDR3, the DNA is TGTGCCAGCAGCTTAGTGTTCGGGATCACAGATACGCAGTATTTT. This gives the protein CASSLVFGITDTQYF.

The sample holds a few counts of this clonotype. V usage is TRBV12-3 or TRBV12-4 and J usage is TRBJ2-1; D possibly matches TRBD1 or TRBD2 (5 bases each). Trimming left V 3 bases short and J 7 bases short, with 13 bases between. The CDR3 runs 14 residues. CDR3 in amino acids: CASSFRASKNEQFF. For the CDR3, the DNA is TGTGCCAGCAGTTTCAGGGCTAGCAAGAATGAGCAGTTCTTC.

This clonotype was detected ten times or more. The rearrangement links TRBV6-1 to TRBJ2-7; unclear D gene. The CDR3 sequence is 15 residues long. Trimming removed 8 bases at V and 2 bases at J, with 19 bases between. CDR1 and CDR2 (germline): MNHNS, SASEGT. In nucleotides, the CDR3 is TGTGCCAGCCAAGAGATGGGCGTACCCACCTACGAGCAGTACTTC. Its protein is CASQEMGVPTYEQYF.

Remarks on this clonotype: A much larger clone sits a single nucleotide away, making a read error possible. The rearrangement uses TRBV27 and TRBJ2-7; the match to TRBD2 covers 7 bases. The CDR3 extends over 14 amino acids. The J segment lost 5 bases and the V segment lost 9 bases, leaving 13 bases of the junction unmatched. Germline-derived CDR1 and CDR2 are MNHEY and SMNVEV (reference sequence). CDR3 sequence reads: CARGGLVGSHEQYF. The CDR3 nucleotides are TGTGCCAGGGGCGGACTAGTGGGGTCCCACGAGCAGTACTTC.

This clonotype has a count of ten or more. V is TRBV7-2 and J is TRBJ2-7; 10 bases agree with TRBD2. This CDR3 has 15 amino acids. The ends lost 1 base at V and 3 bases at J; junction bases unmatched: 3. Germline V gene lookup returns CDR1 SGHTA and CDR2 FQGNSA. In DNA, the CDR3 is TGTGCCAGCAGCTTAGGACTAGCGGGCCTCTACGAGCAGTACTTC. Amino acid sequence: CASSLGLAGLYEQYF.

This clonotype was recorded a few times. This chain uses TRBV10-3 with TRBJ1-1, with 10 nucleotides matching TRBD1. With 4 bases clipped from V and 7 bases from J, the junction kept 3 bases outside the gene matches. CDR1 is ENHRY, CDR2 SYGVKD, per germline. This CDR3 comprises 13 residues. The CDR3 reads CAISATGGGEAFF. The CDR3 DNA follows: TGTGCCATCAGTGCGACAGGGGGCGGTGAAGCTTTCTTT.

This clonotype has at least ten counts. This sequence joins TRBV28 and TRBJ2-7; TRBD2 matches at 8 bases. Germline loops: CDR1 MDHEN, CDR2 SYDVKM. V lost 5 bases and J lost 0; bases outside the gene matches: 6. There are 15 residues in the CDR3. CDR3 coding DNA: TGTGCCAGCAGTCAGACTAGCGCGAGCTCCTACGAGCAGTACTTC. Translation gives CASSQTSASSYEQYF.

This clonotype has a handful of counts. The rearrangement uses TRBV12-3 or TRBV12-4 and TRBJ2-5; no firm D call. The CDR3 has 13 residues. Trimming pared 4 bases from V and 5 bases from J, leaving 11 bases between. CDR3 sequence reads: CASSSLFGETQYF. Here the CDR3 DNA reads TGTGCCAGCAGTTCTTTATTTGGGGAGACCCAGTACTTC.

This clonotype was seen more than once but under ten times. The chain joins TRBV25-1 to TRBJ1-2; unclear D gene. The V gene lost 7 bases and the J gene lost 5 bases, with 11 bases spanning the gap. This CDR3 spans 12 amino acids. Germline V lookup: CDR1 MGHDK, CDR2 SYGVNS. For the CDR3, the DNA is TGTGCCAGCAAAGCAGGACCTTATGGCTACACCTTC. This gives the protein CASKAGPYGYTF.

This clonotype was observed many times. CDR3 residues: CASSYDRVGEQYF. The CDR3 bases are TGTGCCAGCAGCTACGACAGGGTGGGGGAGCAGTACTTC. This chain connects TRBV7-9 to TRBJ2-7, with 7 bases aligning to TRBD1. Losses at the gene ends were 4 bases for V and 7 bases for J; bases not matched to a gene: 7. Germline loops: CDR1 SEHNR, CDR2 FQNEAQ (reference sequence). The CDR3 is 13 amino acids.

In its sample, this clonotype was seen many times. The gene calls are TRBV30 and TRBJ2-5, with D hard to call. V was cut by 0 bases and J by 4 bases, with 3 bases left in between. Germline V gene lookup returns CDR1 GTSNPN and CDR2 SVGIG (reference sequence). This CDR3 is built from 11 residues. The CDR3 bases are TGTGCCTGGAGTGTACGAGAGACCCAGTACTTC. The encoded protein is CAWSVRETQYF.

This clonotype was recorded many times. The chain employs TRBV11-3 and TRBJ2-2; perhaps D is TRBD1 or TRBD2 (5 bases each). The CDR3 is 20 amino acids. Germline CDR1 is SGHNT and CDR2 is YENEEA. Trimming removed 3 bases from V and 0 bases from J, with 23 bases in between. In nucleotides, the CDR3 is TGTGCCAGCAGCTTGGGACGTGGAATGAGGTTACGGTCGAACACCGGGGAGCTGTTTTTT. Amino acid sequence: CASSLGRGMRLRSNTGELFF.